What follows are 30 T cell receptor beta chains derived from one specimen sequenced in a study of neurological immune-mediated disorders. TCRdb called the 5' RACE reads again in MiXCR, with one record for every CDR3 protein. Of tens of thousands of distinct CDR3 sequences listed, roughly 8.4% are singletons. As to time point: longitudinal time-point 3. The specimen sequenced was PBMCs. Receptors originate from a woman aged 40 to 50 in good health.

This clonotype was counted many times. The chain recombines TRBV6-5 with TRBJ2-2; D tentatively fits TRBD1 or TRBD2 (5 bases each). Germline loops: CDR1 MNHEY, CDR2 SVGAGI. The V end was cut by 8 bases, the J end by 0 bases, with 13 bases between. This CDR3 spans 15 amino acids. This CDR3 is CASQRVGANTGELFF. In DNA, the CDR3 is TGTGCCAGCCAGCGCGTGGGGGCGAACACCGGGGAGCTGTTTTTT.

This clonotype was recorded a few times. The chain combines TRBV12-3 or TRBV12-4 with TRBJ1-1; unclear D gene. The CDR3 spans 13 residues. V dropped 6 bases and J dropped 5 bases, with 13 bases sitting between them. The CDR3 sequence: CASSPTYLTEAFF. The CDR3, as DNA: TGTGCCAGCAGCCCGACCTACTTAACTGAAGCTTTCTTT.

This clonotype has a count of ten or more. The V and J genes are TRBV14 and TRBJ2-5; D may be TRBD2 (6 bases). The CDR3 has 13 amino acids. Germline V gene data show CDR1 as SGHDN and CDR2 as FVKESK. Trimming left V 3 bases short and J 4 bases short, with 9 bases between. In DNA form, the CDR3 reads TGTGCCAGCAGCCATCTGGGGGGAGAGACCCAGTACTTC. It specifies CASSHLGGETQYF.

This chain connects TRBV10-3 to TRBJ1-2, with a weak D call TRBD1 (5 bases). Germline V gene data show CDR1 as ENHRY and CDR2 as SYGVKD. CDR3 length: 13 amino acids. Trimming removed 3 bases from V and 8 bases from J, with 13 bases in between. For the CDR3, the DNA is TGTGCCATCAGTGACAGGGCCGCGTCCGGCTACACCTTC. Translating it yields CAISDRAASGYTF.

This clonotype was detected ten times or more. This chain joins TRBV5-1 and TRBJ1-2, with unresolved D. Trimming took 0 bases from V and 2 from J, leaving 11 bases between them. The germline gives CDR1 SGHRS, CDR2 YFSETQ. This CDR3 spans 15 amino acids. CDR3 nucleotides: TGCGCCAGCAGCTTGGCCCCAGAGACCAACTATGGCTACACCTTC. This sequence encodes CASSLAPETNYGYTF.

This clonotype was seen repeatedly, ten times or more. The CDR3 reads CASSQLSGYSTDTQYF. Here the CDR3 DNA reads TGTGCCAGCAGCCAATTGAGCGGGTACTCCACAGATACGCAGTATTTT. V usage is TRBV3-1 and J usage is TRBJ2-3, with D possibly matching TRBD2 (6 bases). CDR1 and CDR2 (germline): LGHDT, YNNKEL (reference sequence). The ends were cut back, 2 bases at V and 2 bases at J, with 14 bases in the middle. The CDR3 has 16 residues.

The sample holds many counts of this clonotype. In DNA form, the CDR3 reads TGTGCCAGTAGTATAGGCGGTGATCAGCCCCAGCATTTT. Its protein is CASSIGGDQPQHF. The V call is TRBV19, the J call TRBJ1-5, with unresolved D. Trimming left V 1 base short and J 5 bases short, with 6 bases between. The V gene's germline CDR1 is LNHDA and CDR2 SQIVND (reference sequence). This CDR3 has 13 residues.

The chain joins TRBV3-1 to TRBJ1-6; D is uncertain. This CDR3 has 16 amino acids. V was shortened by 1 base and J by 3 bases, with 10 bases between the two germline ends. Germline assignment: CDR1 LGHDT and CDR2 YNNKEL (reference sequence). CDR3 DNA sequence: TGTGCCAGCAGCCAAGTAAAGGCGGACTATAATTCACCCCTCCACTTT. Residues: CASSQVKADYNSPLHF.

This clonotype was recorded at least ten times. V is TRBV20-1 and J is TRBJ2-7, with D possibly matching TRBD1 (6 bases). CDR1 DFQATT and CDR2 SNEGSKA come from the germline V gene (reference sequence). The CDR3 has 12 amino acids. Between the trimmed V and J ends, which lost 6 bases and 1 base, there was a span of 10 bases. Here the CDR3 DNA reads TGCAGTGCCCGGGACACTTCCTACGAGCAGTACTTC. Protein sequence: CSARDTSYEQYF.

A remark on this clonotype: Being one base from a much bigger clone, this may be a read error. The chain recombines TRBV5-1 with TRBJ2-7, with TRBD1 as a possible D gene (5 bases). V shed 0 bases and J shed 10 bases, with 20 bases lying between them. This CDR3 spans 15 amino acids. The germline V gene encodes CDR1 SGHRS and CDR2 YFSETQ. CDR3: CASSLAAGNPLDQYF. CDR3 nucleotide sequence: TGCGCCAGCAGCTTGGCGGCAGGGAATCCTCTCGATCAGTACTTC.

This clonotype was recorded at least ten times. The J gene is TRBJ2-1, the V gene TRBV24-1, with 8 bases fitting TRBD2. The CDR3 consists of 17 residues. Germline assignment: CDR1 KGHDR and CDR2 SFDVKD. With V trimmed by 0 bases and J by 6 bases, 9 bases remained unmatched. The DNA for the CDR3 is TGTGCCACCAGTGATTTGTCTACTAGCGGCCACATCAATGAGCAGTTCTTC. Translated: CATSDLSTSGHINEQFF.

The sample holds many counts of this clonotype. The V and J genes are TRBV20-1 and TRBJ1-5, with a tentative D call TRBD1 (6 bases). The CDR3 has 12 amino acids. Between the trimmed V and J ends, which lost 4 bases and 4 bases, there was a span of 8 bases. CDR1 DFQATT and CDR2 SNEGSKA come from the germline V gene (reference sequence). The CDR3 DNA reads as TGCAGTGCTAAACAGGGTAATCAGCCCCAGCATTTT. Translated: CSAKQGNQPQHF.

This clonotype occurred many times. The chain carries TRBV20-1 and TRBJ1-5; D gene ambiguous. The ends were cut back, 4 bases at V and 4 bases at J, with 11 bases in the middle. Germline CDR1 DFQATT, CDR2 SNEGSKA (reference sequence). The CDR3 totals 13 residues. The DNA of the CDR3 is TGCAGTGCTATTGCAAAATATAATCAGCCCCAGCATTTT. Translation gives CSAIAKYNQPQHF.

This clonotype turned up a few times. This chain links TRBV29-1 with TRBJ2-1; the D call may be TRBD1 or TRBD2 (5 bases each). This CDR3 spans 15 amino acids. Trimming took off 8 bases at V and 1 base at J, with 18 bases between the two ends. Looked up from germline, CDR1 is SQVTM and CDR2 is ANQGSEA. The CDR3 loop reads CSTREGLISYNEQFF. As DNA, the CDR3 is TGCAGCACCCGCGAGGGGCTAATATCCTACAATGAGCAGTTCTTC.

This clonotype was seen at least ten times. V and J are TRBV7-2 and TRBJ1-2, with D unresolved. V was cut by 1 base and J by 1 base, with 7 bases left in between. Germline lookup yields CDR1 SGHTA and CDR2 FQGNSA. The CDR3 is 14 residues long. The CDR3 loop is CASSLGQHNYGYTF. The CDR3 DNA reads as TGTGCCAGCAGCTTAGGTCAGCATAACTATGGCTACACCTTC.

V and J are TRBV18 and TRBJ1-2; the D gene is possibly TRBD1 (5 bases). The V and J ends lost 4 bases and 4 bases respectively, with 16 bases between them. CDR3 size: 15 residues. The V gene's germline CDR1 is KGHSH and CDR2 LQKENI. The CDR3 DNA sequence: TGTGCCAGCTCACTCCAAGATGCAGGGCCCTATGGCTACACCTTC. Protein product: CASSLQDAGPYGYTF. Filled out from reference TRBV18 and TRBJ1-2, the complete variable domain reads NAGVMQNPRHLVRRRGQEARLRCSPMKGHSHVYWYRQLPEEGLKFMVYLQKENIIDESGMPKERFSAEFPKEGPSILRIQQVVRGDSAAYFCASSLQDAGPYGYTFGSGTRLTVV.

This clonotype was picked up many times. V is TRBV27 and J is TRBJ2-2, with 9 bases matching TRBD2. The J segment lost 2 bases and the V segment lost 4 bases, leaving 14 bases of the junction unmatched. The germline CDR1 and CDR2 sequences are MNHEY and SMNVEV (reference sequence). This CDR3 is 19 amino acids long. CDR3 DNA: TGTGCCAGCAGTTCCCGGGACTGGCGGGGGGGCAGTAACACCGGGGAGCTGTTTTTT. Translation: CASSSRDWRGGSNTGELFF.

This clonotype occurred many times. J is TRBJ1-1 and V is TRBV5-1; no reliable D call. Germline V gene data show CDR1 as SGHRS and CDR2 as YFSETQ. V lost 4 bases and J 0 bases, leaving 10 bases between the germline ends. The CDR3 is made up of 14 amino acids. The CDR3 region is CASSDMRMNTEAFF. For the CDR3, the DNA is TGCGCCAGCAGCGATATGAGGATGAACACTGAAGCTTTCTTT.

This clonotype was observed at least ten times. V usage is TRBV6-5 and J usage is TRBJ1-1; TRBD1 might be the D (6 bases). Germline CDR1 reads MNHEY; CDR2 reads SVGAGI. The CDR3 contains 14 residues. Trimming took 7 bases from V and 6 from J, leaving 18 bases between them. The CDR3, as DNA: TGTGCCAGCACTCAACTCCCGGGGGCCGCTGAAGCTTTCTTT. Its translation is CASTQLPGAAEAFF.

This clonotype was found a few times. CDR3 sequence: CASGAEQYF. CDR3 coding DNA: TGTGCCAGCGGGGCCGAGCAGTACTTC. The chain has TRBV27 and TRBJ2-7, with D possibly TRBD1 on 5 matching bases. Germline values: CDR1 MNHEY, CDR2 SMNVEV (reference sequence). With 8 bases removed from V and 6 bases from J, the gap between germline ends came to 5 bases. The length of the CDR3 is 9 residues.

This clonotype occurred many times. This sequence joins TRBV9 and TRBJ2-2, with TRBD2 identical over 9 bases. V lost 5 bases, J lost 0 bases, and 5 bases stayed unmatched. Germline V gene lookup returns CDR1 SGDLS and CDR2 YYNGEE. This CDR3 spans 16 amino acids. Here the CDR3 reads CASSLSSGTNTGELFF. The DNA for the CDR3 is TGTGCCAGCAGTCTATCTAGCGGGACGAACACCGGGGAGCTGTTTTTT.

Details on this clonotype: One end of the junction is discordant with germline, which a read error may explain. This chain connects TRBV25-1 to TRBJ1-6; a weak D match, TRBD1 (5 bases). Germline-derived CDR1 and CDR2 are MGHDK and SYGVNS. This CDR3 comprises 15 residues. The CDR3 DNA follows: TGTGTCAGCAGTGATGGGCAGGGTGGTAATTCACCCCTCCACTTT. It yields the protein CVSSDGQGGNSPLHF.

This clonotype has at least ten counts. V usage is TRBV11-2 and J usage is TRBJ2-2; the match to TRBD1 covers 8 bases. This CDR3 has 15 residues. The germline CDR1 and CDR2 sequences are SGHAT and FQNNGV. J was trimmed by 7 bases and V by 7 bases; bases with no gene match: 11. The CDR3 spells CASTVLTGVNGELFF. CDR3 DNA: TGTGCCAGCACCGTTCTGACAGGGGTAAACGGGGAGCTGTTTTTT.

This clonotype was observed many times. The chain is built from TRBV7-2 and TRBJ1-1; 10 bases fit TRBD1. There are 15 residues in the CDR3. V shed 5 bases, J shed 4 bases, and the junction held 7 bases outside the gene matches. Germline CDR1 and CDR2: SGHTA and FQGNSA. The CDR3 sequence is CASSTRTGGGTEAFF. The CDR3 nucleotides are TGTGCCAGCAGCACGCGGACAGGGGGAGGCACTGAAGCTTTCTTT.

This clonotype has a count of ten or more. The rearrangement joins TRBV12-3 or TRBV12-4 to TRBJ1-6; D perhaps matches TRBD1 (5 bases). CDR3 length: 12 residues. Trimming removed 5 bases at V and 9 bases at J, with 8 bases between. In DNA, the CDR3 is TGTGCCAGCAGTCCCAGGGTTTCACCCCTCCACTTT. Translating it yields CASSPRVSPLHF.

The sample holds many counts of this clonotype. V is TRBV18 and J is TRBJ2-6, with D hard to call. Germline V gene data show CDR1 as KGHSH and CDR2 as LQKENI. Trimming removed 6 bases at V and 0 bases at J, with 9 bases between. This CDR3 contains 15 residues. CDR3 sequence reads: CASSQDRSGANVLTF. Written as DNA, the CDR3 is TGTGCCAGCTCCCAAGACCGCTCTGGGGCCAACGTCCTGACTTTC.

The table lists this clonotype with a few counts. The CDR3 DNA follows: TGCAGTGCTAGACTTCCGGGACTAGGGGTGACAGATACGCAGTATTTT. This translates into CSARLPGLGVTDTQYF. J is TRBJ2-3 and V is TRBV20-1; 8 positions agree with TRBD2. The V gene's germline CDR1 is DFQATT and CDR2 SNEGSKA (reference sequence). Losses at the gene ends were 2 bases for V and 3 bases for J; bases not matched to a gene: 10. The CDR3 is 16 residues long.

This clonotype was seen at least ten times. The rearrangement links TRBV29-1 to TRBJ1-2; D not resolved. Germline CDR1 reads SQVTM; CDR2 reads ANQGSEA. The V end lost 6 bases, the J end lost 4 bases, and 9 bases lay between the germline ends. The CDR3 contains 11 residues. Here the CDR3 reads CSVDYSYGYTF. DNA of the CDR3: TGCAGCGTGGATTACAGCTATGGCTACACCTTC.

This clonotype was observed a handful of times. This chain links TRBV10-3 with TRBJ2-7; TRBD1 agrees at 11 bases. The CDR3 extends over 16 amino acids. The junction had 3 bases not matched to a gene; V was cut back by 2 bases and J by 0 bases. Germline V gives CDR1 ENHRY, CDR2 SYGVKD. The CDR3 is CAISEGTGGSSYEQYF. CDR3 DNA sequence: TGTGCCATCAGTGAGGGGACAGGGGGGAGCTCCTACGAGCAGTACTTC.

The CDR3 spells CAVSGETEAFF. CDR3 coding DNA: TGTGCCGTGAGCGGTGAAACTGAAGCTTTCTTT. The chain combines TRBV12-3 or TRBV12-4 with TRBJ1-1, with D hard to call. This CDR3 has 11 residues. With 11 bases removed from V and 5 bases from J, the gap between germline ends came to 12 bases.